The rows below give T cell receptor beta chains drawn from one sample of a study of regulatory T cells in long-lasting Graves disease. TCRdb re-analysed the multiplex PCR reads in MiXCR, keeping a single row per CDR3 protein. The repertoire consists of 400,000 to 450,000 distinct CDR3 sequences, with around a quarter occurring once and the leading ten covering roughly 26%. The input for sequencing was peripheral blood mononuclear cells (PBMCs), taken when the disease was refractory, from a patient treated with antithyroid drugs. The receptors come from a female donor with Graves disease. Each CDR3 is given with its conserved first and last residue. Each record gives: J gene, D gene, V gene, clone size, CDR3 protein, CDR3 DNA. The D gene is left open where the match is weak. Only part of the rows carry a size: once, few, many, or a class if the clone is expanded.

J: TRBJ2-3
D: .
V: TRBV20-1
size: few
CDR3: CSAVRSTDTQYF
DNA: TGCAGTGCCGTCCGAAGCACAGATACGCAGTATTTT

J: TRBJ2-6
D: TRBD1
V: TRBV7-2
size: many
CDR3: CASSLQRTGTGSGANVLTF
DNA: TGTGCCAGCAGCTTACAACGGACAGGTACCGGCTCTGGGGCCAACGTCCTGACTTTC

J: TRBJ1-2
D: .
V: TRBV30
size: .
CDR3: CAWSRLYGGYTF
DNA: TGTGCCTGGAGTCGATTGTACGGTGGCTACACCTTC

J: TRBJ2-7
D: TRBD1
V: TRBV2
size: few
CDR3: CASSLAPGQGYEQYF
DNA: TGTGCCAGCAGTTTGGCCCCGGGACAGGGCTACGAGCAGTACTTC

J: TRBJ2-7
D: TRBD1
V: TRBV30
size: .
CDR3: CAWSAGTGAWDEQYF
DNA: TGTGCCTGGAGTGCCGGGACAGGCGCTTGGGACGAGCAGTACTTC

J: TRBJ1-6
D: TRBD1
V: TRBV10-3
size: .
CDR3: CAISEAQGMASPLHF
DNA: TGTGCCATCAGTGAGGCACAGGGGATGGCTTCACCCCTCCACTTT

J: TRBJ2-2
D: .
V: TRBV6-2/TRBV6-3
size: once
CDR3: CASSRAGALTGELFF
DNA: TGTGCCAGCAGCAGGGCAGGGGCTCTCACCGGGGAGCTGTTTTTT

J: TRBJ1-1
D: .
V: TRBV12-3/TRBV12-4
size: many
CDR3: CASSFQGGTEAFF
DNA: TGTGCCAGCAGTTTTCAGGGTGGCACTGAAGCTTTCTTT

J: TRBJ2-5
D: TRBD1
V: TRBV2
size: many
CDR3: CASDREKTQYF
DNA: TGTGCCAGCGACAGGGAGAAGACCCAGTACTTC

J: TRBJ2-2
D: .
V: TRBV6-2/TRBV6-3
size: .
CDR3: CASSQLMFANTGELFF
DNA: TGTGCCAGCAGTCAGCTGATGTTCGCGAACACCGGGGAGCTGTTTTTT

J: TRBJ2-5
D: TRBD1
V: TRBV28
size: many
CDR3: CASSSYDRVQETQYF
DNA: TGTGCCAGCAGCAGCTACGACAGGGTTCAAGAGACCCAGTACTTC

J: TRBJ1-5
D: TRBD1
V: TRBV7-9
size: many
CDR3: CASSRTGGGNQPQHF
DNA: TGTGCCAGCAGCCGGACAGGGGGGGGCAATCAGCCCCAGCATTTT

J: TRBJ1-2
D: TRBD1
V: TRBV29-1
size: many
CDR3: CSVGGHGDRASGYGYTF
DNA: TGCAGCGTTGGGGGCCACGGGGACAGGGCCTCTGGCTATGGCTACACCTTC

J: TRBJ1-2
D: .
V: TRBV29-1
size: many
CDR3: CSVAQGAGYTF
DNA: TGCAGCGTTGCTCAGGGAGCTGGCTACACCTTC

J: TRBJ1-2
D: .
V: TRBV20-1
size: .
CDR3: CSARVATKNYGYTF
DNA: TGCAGTGCTAGAGTCGCCACAAAAAACTATGGCTACACCTTC

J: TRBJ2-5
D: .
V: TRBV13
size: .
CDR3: CASSPRGEGARLAETQYF
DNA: TGTGCCAGCAGCCCTCGGGGGGAGGGGGCTAGGCTTGCGGAGACCCAGTACTTC

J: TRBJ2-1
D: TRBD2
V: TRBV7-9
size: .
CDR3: CASSLGGLSLSEQFF
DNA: TGTGCCAGCAGCTTAGGGGGACTATCCTTGTCTGAGCAGTTCTTC

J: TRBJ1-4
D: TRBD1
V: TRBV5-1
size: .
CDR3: CASSGTGGGEKLFF
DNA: TGCGCCAGCAGCGGGACAGGGGGAGGAGAAAAACTGTTTTTT

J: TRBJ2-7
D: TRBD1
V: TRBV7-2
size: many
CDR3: CASSDRGRHYEQYF
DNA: TGTGCCAGCAGTGACAGGGGCCGTCACTACGAGCAGTACTTC

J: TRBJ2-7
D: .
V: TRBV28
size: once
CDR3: CASASPREQYF
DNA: TGTGCCAGCGCTTCCCCGAGGGAGCAGTACTTC

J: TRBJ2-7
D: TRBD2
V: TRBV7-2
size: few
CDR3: CASSLAAGSIEQYF
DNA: TGTGCCAGCAGCTTAGCAGCGGGAAGTATCGAGCAGTACTTC

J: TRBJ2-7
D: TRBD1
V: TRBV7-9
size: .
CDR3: CASSLSTGSSYEQYF
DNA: TGTGCCAGCAGCTTGTCGACAGGGAGCTCCTACGAGCAGTACTTC

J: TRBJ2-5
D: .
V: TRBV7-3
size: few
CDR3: CASSSPPEETQYF
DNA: TGTGCCAGCAGCTCCCCTCCGGAAGAGACCCAGTACTTC

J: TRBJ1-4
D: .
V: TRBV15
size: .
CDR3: CATSPLPRATNEKLFF
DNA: TGTGCCACCAGCCCGCTTCCGAGAGCAACTAATGAAAAACTGTTTTTT

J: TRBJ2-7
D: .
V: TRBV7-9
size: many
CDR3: CASISSAGSSYEQYF
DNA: TGTGCCAGCATTTCATCGGCAGGCAGCTCCTACGAGCAGTACTTC

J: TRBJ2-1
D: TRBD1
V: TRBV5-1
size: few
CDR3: CASSATGTGGLNEQFF
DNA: TGCGCCAGCAGCGCTACCGGGACAGGGGGCCTCAATGAGCAGTTCTTC

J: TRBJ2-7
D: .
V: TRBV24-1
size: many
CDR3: CATSEAVPFYEQYF
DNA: TGTGCCACCAGTGAGGCCGTCCCCTTCTACGAGCAGTACTTC

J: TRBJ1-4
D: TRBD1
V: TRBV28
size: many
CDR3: CAIRTGAGKLFF
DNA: TGTGCCATTCGGACAGGCGCTGGAAAACTGTTTTTT

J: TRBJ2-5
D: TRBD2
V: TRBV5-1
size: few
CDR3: CASSLEGLAGGKETQYF
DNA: TGCGCCAGCAGCTTGGAAGGCCTAGCGGGAGGGAAAGAGACCCAGTACTTC

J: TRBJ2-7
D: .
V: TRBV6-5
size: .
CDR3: CASSYYRAYEQYF
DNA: TGTGCCAGCAGTTACTACAGAGCCTACGAGCAGTACTTC

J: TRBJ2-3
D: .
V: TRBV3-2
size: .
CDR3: CASSARAEGERNTQYF
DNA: TGTGCCAGCAGCGCGCGAGCGGAGGGAGAACGGAATACGCAGTATTTT

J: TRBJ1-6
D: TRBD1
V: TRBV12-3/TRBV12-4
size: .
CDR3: CASSSWTGANSPLHF
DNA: TGTGCCAGCAGTTCCTGGACAGGGGCGAATTCACCCCTCCACTTT

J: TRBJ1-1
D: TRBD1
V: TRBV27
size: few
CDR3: CASSLDRRQGKNTEAFF
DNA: TGTGCCAGCAGTTTAGATCGAAGACAGGGGAAGAACACTGAAGCTTTCTTT

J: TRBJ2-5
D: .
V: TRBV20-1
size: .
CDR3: CSAQPGSPQETQYF
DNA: TGCAGTGCCCAGCCAGGGAGTCCCCAAGAGACCCAGTACTTC

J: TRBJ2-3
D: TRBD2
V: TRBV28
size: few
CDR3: CASSASGRAPDTQYF
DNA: TGTGCCAGCAGTGCTAGCGGGAGGGCCCCAGATACGCAGTATTTT

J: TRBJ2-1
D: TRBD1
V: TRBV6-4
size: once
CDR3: CASRPKGAVSYNEQFF
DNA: TGTGCCAGCAGACCGAAGGGGGCGGTTAGCTACAATGAGCAGTTCTTC

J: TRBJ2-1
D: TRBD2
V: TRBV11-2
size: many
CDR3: CASSLGTSYNEQFF
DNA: TGTGCCAGCAGCTTAGGGACTAGCTACAATGAGCAGTTCTTC

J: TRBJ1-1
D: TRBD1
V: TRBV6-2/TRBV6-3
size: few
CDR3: CASNVDRDTEAFF
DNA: TGTGCCAGCAACGTAGACAGGGACACTGAAGCTTTCTTT

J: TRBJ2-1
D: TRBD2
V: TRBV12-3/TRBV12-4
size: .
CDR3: CASSRLAGGNEQFF
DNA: TGTGCCAGCAGTCGACTAGCGGGAGGGAATGAGCAGTTCTTC

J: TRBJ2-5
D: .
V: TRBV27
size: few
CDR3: CASSSLPPETQYF
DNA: TGTGCCAGCAGTTCCTTACCGCCGGAGACCCAGTACTTC

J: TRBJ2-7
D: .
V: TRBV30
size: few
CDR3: CAWVSATYYEEQYF
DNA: TGTGCCTGGGTCTCGGCGACCTACTACGAGGAGCAGTACTTC